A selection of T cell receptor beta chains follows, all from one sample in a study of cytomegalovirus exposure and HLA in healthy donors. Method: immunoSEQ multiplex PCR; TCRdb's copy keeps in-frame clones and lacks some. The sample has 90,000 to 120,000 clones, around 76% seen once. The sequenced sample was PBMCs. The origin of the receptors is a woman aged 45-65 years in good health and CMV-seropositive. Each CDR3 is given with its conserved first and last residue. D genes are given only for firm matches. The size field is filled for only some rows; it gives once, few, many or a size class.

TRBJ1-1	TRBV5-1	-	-	CASSLATANTEAFF	TGCGCCAGCAGCTTGGCGACAGCGAACACTGAAGCTTTCTTT
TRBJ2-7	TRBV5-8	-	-	CASSFRAGWYEQYF	TGTGCCAGCAGCTTCAGGGCTGGATGGTACGAGCAGTACTTC
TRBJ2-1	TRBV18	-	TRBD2	CASSSGTSRDNEQFF	TGTGCCAGCTCATCCGGGACTAGTCGGGACAATGAGCAGTTCTTC
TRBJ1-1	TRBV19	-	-	CASSIDEGEPEAFF	TGTGCCAGTAGTATAGATGAGGGTGAGCCCGAAGCTTTCTTT
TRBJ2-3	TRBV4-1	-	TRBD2	CASKLASGSYTDTQYF	TGCGCCAGCAAATTGGCGAGCGGGAGTTACACAGATACGCAGTATTTT
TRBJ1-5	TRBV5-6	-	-	CASSLAGMGNQPQHF	TGTGCCAGCAGCTTGGCCGGGATGGGCAATCAGCCCCAGCATTTT
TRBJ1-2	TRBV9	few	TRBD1	CASSVDRFYGYTF	TGTGCCAGCAGCGTGGACAGGTTCTATGGCTACACCTTC
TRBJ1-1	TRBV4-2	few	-	CASSPTGEAEAFF	TGTGCCAGCAGCCCGACGGGGGAGGCGGAAGCTTTCTTT
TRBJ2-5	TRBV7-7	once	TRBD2	CASSHRTSGRKETQYF	TGTGCTAGCAGCCATCGGACTAGCGGGAGGAAAGAGACCCAGTACTTC
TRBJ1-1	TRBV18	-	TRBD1	CASSFGTATEAFF	TGTGCCAGCTCTTTCGGGACAGCCACTGAAGCTTTCTTT
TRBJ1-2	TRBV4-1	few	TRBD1	CASSRRDRGGYGYTF	TGCGCCAGCAGCCGGAGGGACAGGGGAGGCTATGGCTACACCTTC
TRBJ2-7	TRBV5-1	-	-	CASSESDAEQYF	TGCGCCAGCAGCGAAAGCGACGCCGAGCAGTACTTC
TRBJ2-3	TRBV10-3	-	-	CAITSGSYTQYF	TGTGCCATCACATCAGGGTCATATACGCAGTATTTT
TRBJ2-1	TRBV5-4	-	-	CASSLDQGLSSRNEQFF	TGTGCCAGCAGCTTGGATCAGGGTCTTAGTTCCCGCAATGAGCAGTTCTTC
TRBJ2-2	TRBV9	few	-	CASSVSGLPSGELFF	TGTGCCAGCAGCGTCTCGGGACTGCCTTCCGGGGAGCTGTTTTTT
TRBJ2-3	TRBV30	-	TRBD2	CAWSMGGRTDTQYF	TGTGCCTGGAGTATGGGCGGGAGAACAGATACGCAGTATTTT
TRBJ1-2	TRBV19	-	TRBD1	CASSPGGRYGYTF	TGTGCCAGTAGTCCAGGGGGCCGGTATGGCTACACCTTC
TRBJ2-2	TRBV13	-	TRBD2	CASSPPLTSGEFPRGAGELFF	TGTGCCAGCAGCCCTCCTCTCACTAGCGGGGAATTTCCGAGGGGCGCCGGGGAGCTGTTTTTT
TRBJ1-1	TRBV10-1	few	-	CASSDGTNPNTEAFF	TGCGCCAGCAGTGACGGGACAAACCCGAACACTGAAGCTTTCTTT
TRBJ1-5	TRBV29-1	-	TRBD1	CSVAPGQGTQPQHF	TGCAGCGTTGCACCGGGACAGGGAACTCAGCCCCAGCATTTT
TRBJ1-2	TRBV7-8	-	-	CASSLVGDNYGYTF	TGTGCCAGCAGCTTAGTAGGGGATAACTATGGCTACACCTTC
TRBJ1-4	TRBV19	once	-	CASSISLNEKLFF	TGTGCCAGTAGTATAAGCCTTAATGAAAAACTGTTTTTT
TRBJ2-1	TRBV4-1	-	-	CASSQDPRYNEQFF	TGCGCCAGCAGCCAAGACCCCAGGTACAATGAGCAGTTCTTC
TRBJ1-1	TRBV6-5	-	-	CASSFVRENTEAFF	TGTGCCAGCAGTTTCGTGAGAGAGAACACTGAAGCTTTCTTT
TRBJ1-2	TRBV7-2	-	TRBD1	CASSSATGTGEDRSYTF	TGTGCCAGCAGCTCGGCGACCGGGACAGGGGAGGATAGGAGCTACACCTTC
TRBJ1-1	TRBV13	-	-	CASSLDRNTEAFF	TGTGCCAGCAGCTTAGACAGGAACACTGAAGCTTTCTTT
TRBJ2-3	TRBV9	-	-	CASSAPNREHTQYF	TGTGCCAGCAGCGCCCCCAACAGGGAACATACGCAGTATTTT
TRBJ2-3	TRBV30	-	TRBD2	CAWFPSGSDTQYF	TGTGCCTGGTTCCCTAGCGGATCAGATACGCAGTATTTT
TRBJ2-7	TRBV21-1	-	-	CASSKDLRGLYEQYF	TGTGCCAGCAGCAAAGACTTGAGGGGACTCTACGAGCAGTACTTC
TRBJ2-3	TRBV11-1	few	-	CASSRLEGVGQSTDTQYF	TGTGCCAGCAGCCGTCTGGAGGGGGTGGGACAGAGCACAGATACGCAGTATTTT
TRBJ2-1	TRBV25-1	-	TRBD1	CASSEGQGLDEQFF	TGTGCCAGCAGTGAAGGACAGGGGCTCGATGAGCAGTTCTTC
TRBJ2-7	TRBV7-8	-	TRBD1	CASSPPGQTIYEQYF	TGTGCCAGCTCCCCCCCGGGACAGACGATCTACGAGCAGTACTTC
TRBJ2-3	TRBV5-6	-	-	CASSLGVRRGTDTQYF	TGTGCCAGCAGCTTGGGGGTGAGGCGGGGCACAGATACGCAGTATTTT
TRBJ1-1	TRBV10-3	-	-	CAISDVRSRGGRMNTEAFF	TGTGCCATCAGTGATGTAAGGAGCCGGGGGGGCCGCATGAACACTGAAGCTTTCTTT
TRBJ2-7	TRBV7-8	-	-	CASSLAGGRGEQYF	TGTGCCAGCAGCTTAGCGGGAGGACGAGGGGAGCAGTACTTC
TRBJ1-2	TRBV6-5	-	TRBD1	CASSGQGHRYGYTF	TGTGCCAGCAGTGGACAGGGGCATAGGTATGGCTACACCTTC
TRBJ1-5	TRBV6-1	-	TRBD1	CASSDDRGSNQPQHF	TGTGCCAGCAGTGACGACAGGGGAAGCAATCAGCCCCAGCATTTT
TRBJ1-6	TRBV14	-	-	CASSQDSGISSPLHF	TGTGCCAGCAGCCAAGATTCAGGGATCAGTTCACCCCTCCACTTT
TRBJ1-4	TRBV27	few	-	CASSYRGGQGFEKLFF	TGTGCCAGCAGTTATCGGGGGGGGCAGGGGTTTGAAAAACTGTTTTTT
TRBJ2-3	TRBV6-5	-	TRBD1	CASRSGQYRTDTQYF	TGTGCCAGCAGGTCGGGACAGTATCGCACAGATACGCAGTATTTT
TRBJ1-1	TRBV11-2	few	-	CASSPDSGAFF	TGTGCCAGCAGCCCAGATTCGGGAGCTTTCTTT
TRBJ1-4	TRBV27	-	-	CASSPRGGREKLFF	TGTGCCAGCAGTCCTCGCGGGGGTCGTGAAAAACTGTTTTTT
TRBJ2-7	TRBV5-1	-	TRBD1	CASRDSNYEQYF	TGCGCCAGCCGGGACAGTAACTACGAGCAGTACTTC
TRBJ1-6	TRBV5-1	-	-	CASRSQSSYNSPLHF	TGCGCCAGCAGATCACAGAGCTCCTATAATTCACCCCTCCACTTT
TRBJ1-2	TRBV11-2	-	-	CASSPTQTGPYGYTF	TGTGCCAGCAGCCCGACTCAGACAGGACCCTATGGCTACACCTTC
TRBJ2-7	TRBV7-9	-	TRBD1	CASSEGTVVEQYF	TGTGCCAGCAGCGAGGGGACAGTAGTCGAGCAGTACTTC
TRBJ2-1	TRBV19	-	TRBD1	CASSIRDRAVNEQFF	TGTGCCAGTAGTATCCGGGACAGGGCAGTGAATGAGCAGTTCTTC
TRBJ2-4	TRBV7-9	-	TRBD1	CASSRPGGVGKNIRYF	TGTGCCAGCAGCCGGCCAGGGGGAGTGGGAAAAAACATTCGGTACTTC
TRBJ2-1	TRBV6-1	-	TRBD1	CASSGEDRGYNEQFF	TGTGCCAGCAGTGGAGAGGACAGGGGTTACAATGAGCAGTTCTTC
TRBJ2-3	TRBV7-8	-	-	CASSLGGGTFSTDTQYF	TGTGCCAGCAGCTTAGGAGGCGGTACCTTTAGCACAGATACGCAGTATTTT
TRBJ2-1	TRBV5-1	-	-	CASSLAGVGEQFF	TGCGCCAGCAGCTTGGCGGGGGTTGGTGAGCAGTTCTTC